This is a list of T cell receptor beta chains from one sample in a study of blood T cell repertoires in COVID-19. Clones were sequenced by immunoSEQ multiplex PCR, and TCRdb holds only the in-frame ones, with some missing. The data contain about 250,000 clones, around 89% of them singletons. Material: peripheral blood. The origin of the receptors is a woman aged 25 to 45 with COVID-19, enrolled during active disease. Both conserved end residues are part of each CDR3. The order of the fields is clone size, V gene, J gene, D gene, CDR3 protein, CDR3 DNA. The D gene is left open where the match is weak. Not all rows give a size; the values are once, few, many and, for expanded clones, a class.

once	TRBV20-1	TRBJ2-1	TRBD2	CSASPAGVINEQFF	TGCAGTGCTAGTCCAGCGGGAGTGATTAATGAGCAGTTCTTC
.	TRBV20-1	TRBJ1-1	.	CSARVWGEAFF	TGCAGTGCTAGAGTCTGGGGCGAAGCTTTCTTT
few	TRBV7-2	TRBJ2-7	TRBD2	CASSLGLAGLTYEQYF	TGTGCCAGCAGCTTAGGGCTAGCGGGACTCACCTACGAGCAGTACTTC
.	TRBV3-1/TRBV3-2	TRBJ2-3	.	CASSQVERYSTDTQYF	TGTGCCAGCAGCCAAGTTGAGCGGTATAGCACAGATACGCAGTATTTT
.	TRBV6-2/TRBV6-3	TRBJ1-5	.	CASSDNSNQPQHF	TGTGCCAGCAGTGACAATAGCAATCAGCCCCAGCATTTT
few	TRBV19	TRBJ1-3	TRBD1	CASSDTQTGGSGNTIYF	TGTGCCAGTAGTGATACCCAGACAGGGGGCTCTGGAAACACCATATATTTT
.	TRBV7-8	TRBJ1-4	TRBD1	CASSVARQGNEKLFF	TGTGCCAGCAGCGTAGCCCGACAGGGCAATGAAAAACTGTTTTTT
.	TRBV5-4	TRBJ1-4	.	CASSLGGSGDEKLFF	TGTGCCAGCAGCTTGGGGGGTTCGGGGGATGAAAAACTGTTTTTT
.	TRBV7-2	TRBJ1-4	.	CASSLWGGGNEKLFF	TGTGCCAGCAGCTTATGGGGAGGCGGTAATGAAAAACTGTTTTTT
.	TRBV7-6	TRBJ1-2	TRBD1	CASSLGGSGTDYGYTF	TGTGCCAGCAGCTTAGGAGGGTCCGGGACAGATTATGGCTACACCTTC
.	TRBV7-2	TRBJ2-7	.	CASSLEHRPGEQYF	TGTGCCAGCAGCTTAGAACACCGCCCGGGCGAGCAGTACTTC
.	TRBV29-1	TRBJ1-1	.	CSVPIAGTDDLDTEAFF	TGCAGCGTCCCGATAGCGGGGACGGACGATCTGGACACTGAAGCTTTCTTT
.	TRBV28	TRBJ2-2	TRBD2	CASRDSTGGPNTGELFF	TGTGCCAGCAGGGACTCCACGGGGGGGCCTAACACCGGGGAGCTGTTTTTT
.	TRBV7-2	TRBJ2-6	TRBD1	CASSFWDSGANVLTF	TGTGCCAGCAGCTTCTGGGACAGTGGGGCCAACGTCCTGACTTTC
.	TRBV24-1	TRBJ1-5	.	CATSDPEQGGTQPQHF	TGTGCCACCAGTGACCCTGAACAGGGAGGGACTCAGCCCCAGCATTTT
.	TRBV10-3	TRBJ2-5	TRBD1	CAIRPEGDRGYETQYF	TGTGCCATCAGACCGGAGGGGGACAGGGGGTACGAGACCCAGTACTTC
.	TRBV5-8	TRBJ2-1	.	CASSLAAGTYNEQFF	TGTGCCAGCAGCTTAGCAGCGGGCACCTACAATGAGCAGTTCTTC
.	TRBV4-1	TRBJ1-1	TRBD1	CASSQGTGGWMNTEAFF	TGCGCCAGCAGCCAAGGGACAGGGGGATGGATGAACACTGAAGCTTTCTTT
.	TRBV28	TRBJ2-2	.	CASSSTATGELFF	TGTGCCAGCAGTTCGACAGCCACCGGGGAGCTGTTTTTT
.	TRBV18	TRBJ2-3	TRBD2	CASSPNTGGSATTDTQYF	TGTGCCAGCTCACCTAATACGGGGGGTTCGGCTACCACAGATACGCAGTATTTT
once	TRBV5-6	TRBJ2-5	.	CASSLVGQSFQETQYF	TGTGCCAGCAGCTTGGTGGGGCAGAGCTTCCAAGAGACCCAGTACTTC
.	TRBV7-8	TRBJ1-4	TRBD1	CASSSGQGIATNEKLFF	TGTGCCAGCAGCTCGGGACAGGGAATCGCAACTAATGAAAAACTGTTTTTT
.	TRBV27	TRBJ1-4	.	CASSSGGRAQEKLFF	TGTGCCAGCAGTTCCGGCGGCAGGGCTCAAGAAAAACTGTTTTTT
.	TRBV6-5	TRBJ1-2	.	CASSPIGANYGYTF	TGTGCCAGCAGTCCCATCGGGGCTAACTATGGCTACACCTTC
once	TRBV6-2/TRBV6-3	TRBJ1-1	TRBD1	CASSIGTGGRAFF	TGTGCCAGCAGTATTGGGACAGGGGGCCGAGCTTTCTTT
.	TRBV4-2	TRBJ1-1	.	CASSQSPFLGTEAFF	TGTGCCAGCAGTCAAAGCCCGTTCCTAGGCACTGAAGCTTTCTTT
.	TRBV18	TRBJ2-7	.	CASSPAASPSDEQYF	TGTGCCAGCTCACCTGCAGCTAGTCCTTCCGACGAGCAGTACTTC
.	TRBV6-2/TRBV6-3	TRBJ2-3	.	CASSYSARAGSLRDTQYF	TGTGCCAGCAGTTACTCGGCCCGGGCAGGGTCGCTCCGAGATACGCAGTATTTT
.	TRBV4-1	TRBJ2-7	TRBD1	CASSQDGTGPYEQYF	TGCGCCAGCAGCCAAGACGGGACAGGGCCCTACGAGCAGTACTTC